The 22 T cell receptor beta chains below were found in one sample sequenced in a study of blood T cell repertoires in COVID-19. Using immunoSEQ multiplex PCR, the repertoire was profiled, and TCRdb retains in-frame clones only, with some absent. This sample yields some 78,000 clones, of which about 89% are seen a single time; less than 15% belongs to the top ten. The sample comprised peripheral blood. These receptor sequences come from a man between 65 and 85 years old with active or convalescent COVID-19.

The chain joins TRBV9 to TRBJ1-1; D perhaps matches TRBD1 (5 bases). V lost 0 bases to trimming and J lost 4 bases, with 13 bases between them. The CDR3 spans 15 residues. Germline CDR1 and CDR2: SGDLS and YYNGEE. The CDR3 region is CASSVEGQGGTEAFF. The CDR3 DNA reads TGTGCCAGCAGCGTAGAGGGGCAGGGCGGCACTGAAGCTTTCTTT.

V and J are TRBV19 and TRBJ2-3; the D gene is possibly TRBD2 (7 bases). Germline V gene sequence: CDR1 LNHDA, CDR2 SQIVND (reference sequence). CDR3 length: 13 residues. V lost 6 bases, J lost 4 bases, and 11 bases lay in between. The CDR3 spells CASSRGASDTQYF. The DNA of the CDR3 is TGTGCCAGTAGCCGGGGGGCCTCAGATACGCAGTATTTT.

V gene TRBV24-1 combines with J gene TRBJ2-6; D gene unclear. The CDR3 covers 15 residues. Germline CDR1 reads KGHDR; CDR2 reads SFDVKD. The V gene lost 1 base and the J gene lost 2 bases, with 5 bases spanning the gap. This CDR3 reads CATSDFGPGANVLTF. Written as DNA, the CDR3 is TGTGCCACCAGTGATTTTGGGCCTGGGGCCAACGTCCTGACTTTC.

The V and J genes are TRBV15 and TRBJ2-7; TRBD2 matches 8 bases. The CDR3 consists of 15 residues. Trimming took 0 bases from V and 1 from J; bases not matched to a gene: 2. Germline V gene data show CDR1 as LNHNV and CDR2 as YYDKDF (reference sequence). The CDR3 region is CATSRESGGSYEQYF. The DNA of the CDR3 is TGTGCCACCAGCAGAGAGAGCGGGGGTTCCTACGAGCAGTACTTC.

This chain joins TRBV11-2 and TRBJ1-2; D possibly corresponds to TRBD1 (6 bases). Germline-derived CDR1 and CDR2 are SGHAT and FQNNGV. Trimming left V 4 bases short and J 7 bases short, with 16 bases between. This CDR3 contains 14 residues. CDR3 DNA sequence: TGTGCCAGCAGCTGGGACACCACCTCACTTGGCTACACCTTC. It codes for CASSWDTTSLGYTF.

The DNA for the CDR3 is TGTGCCACCAGCAGGGCTGGATTGGAGACCCAGTACTTC. Residues: CATSRAGLETQYF. The V call is TRBV24-1, the J call TRBJ2-5; D is perhaps TRBD1 (5 bases). Trimming removed 7 bases at V and 5 bases at J, with 13 bases between. The CDR3 is 13 residues long. Germline assignment: CDR1 KGHDR and CDR2 SFDVKD.

The chain carries TRBV29-1 and TRBJ2-5; the match to TRBD1 covers 11 bases. This CDR3 spans 16 amino acids. With V trimmed by 6 bases and J by 2 bases, 11 bases remained unmatched. Germline lookup yields CDR1 SQVTM and CDR2 ANQGSEA. Written as DNA, the CDR3 is TGCAGCGTAGTCGGAAGGGACAGGGGGTGGCAAGAGACCCAGTACTTC. Translating gives CSVVGRDRGWQETQYF.

This clone appeared once. This chain uses TRBV5-1 with TRBJ2-7; D remains unclear. From germline, CDR1 is SGHRS and CDR2 YFSETQ. The CDR3 length is 14 residues. The V end lost 5 bases, the J end lost 2 bases, and 14 bases lay between the germline ends. This chain's CDR3 is CASSKNIDTYEQYF. The CDR3, as DNA: TGCGCCAGCAGTAAGAACATCGATACCTACGAGCAGTACTTC.

This clone has more than one count but fewer than ten. The V and J genes are TRBV7-2 and TRBJ1-3; D is unresolved. V shed 2 bases and J shed 0 bases, with 11 bases lying between them. Looked up from germline, CDR1 is SGHTA and CDR2 is FQGNSA. This CDR3 has 16 residues. CDR3 residues: CASSLPPRLSGNTIYF. CDR3 nucleotide sequence: TGTGCCAGCAGCTTACCTCCGCGTCTCTCTGGAAACACCATATATTTT.

The V gene is TRBV24-1, the J gene TRBJ1-1, with 7 bases aligning to TRBD1. The CDR3 is 13 residues long. J lost 9 bases, V lost 1 base, and 4 bases had no gene match. Germline loops: CDR1 KGHDR, CDR2 SFDVKD. CDR3 DNA: TGTGCCACCAGTGATTTTAAGGGACAGAAAGCTTTCTTT. It is translated as CATSDFKGQKAFF.

This sequence joins TRBV5-4 and TRBJ1-6, with no clear D. The CDR3 extends over 14 amino acids. The V and J ends lost 0 bases and 7 bases respectively, with 8 bases between them. Germline V gives CDR1 SGHNT, CDR2 YYREEE (reference sequence). The CDR3 DNA is TGTGCCAGCAGCTTGGACAGCACAAATTCACCCCTCCACTTT. It encodes CASSLDSTNSPLHF.

The chain recombines TRBV2 with TRBJ1-5; no clear D. Looked up from germline, CDR1 is SNHLY and CDR2 is FYNNEI. The germline V and J ends were trimmed by 2 bases and 0 bases, with 11 bases remaining between them. The CDR3 consists of 16 residues. CDR3 loop: CASSEKGGYSNQPQHF. The DNA of the CDR3 is TGTGCCAGCAGTGAAAAAGGAGGTTATAGCAATCAGCCCCAGCATTTT.

The V call is TRBV5-1, the J call TRBJ2-1; D is possibly TRBD2 (6 bases). The CDR3 covers 15 residues. V lost 4 bases, J lost 4 bases, and 15 bases lay in between. Germline V lookup: CDR1 SGHRS, CDR2 YFSETQ. The CDR3 is CASSPVGGEYNEQFF. DNA for the CDR3: TGCGCCAGCAGCCCCGTTGGCGGGGAGTACAATGAGCAGTTCTTC.

V usage is TRBV21-1 and J usage is TRBJ1-4. TRBV21-1 is a listed pseudogene. The CDR3 consists of 16 residues. CDR3 sequence: CASSLLEGGVREKLFF. Written as DNA, the CDR3 is TGTGCCAGCAGCCTATTGGAGGGGGGGGTACGGGAAAAACTGTTTTTT.

The chain recombines TRBV6-1 with TRBJ1-1; no clear D. CDR1 and CDR2 (germline): MNHNS, SASEGT. V was shortened by 1 base and J by 1 base, with 7 bases between the two germline ends. This CDR3 contains 14 residues. The CDR3 region is CASSEVRWNTEAFF. The CDR3 coding sequence is TGTGCCAGCAGTGAAGTACGGTGGAACACTGAAGCTTTCTTT.

The chain joins TRBV5-4 to TRBJ1-6; TRBD1 is a possible D gene (6 bases). This CDR3 spans 17 amino acids. The V end lost 1 base, the J end lost 10 bases, and 21 bases lay between the germline ends. Germline V gene data show CDR1 as SGHNT and CDR2 as YYREEE (reference sequence). The DNA for the CDR3 is TGTGCCAGCAGCTTGAGTGGGGGGGGGCGCATTCAATCACCCCTCCACTTT. The encoded protein is CASSLSGGGRIQSPLHF.

The V call is TRBV9, the J call TRBJ1-2, with D perhaps TRBD1 (6 bases). The germline CDR1 and CDR2 sequences are SGDLS and YYNGEE. V was clipped by 1 base and J by 1 base, with 8 bases between them. The CDR3 runs 14 residues. The CDR3 DNA is TGTGCCAGCAGCGTACGGACAGATAACTATGGCTACACCTTC. Protein product: CASSVRTDNYGYTF.

The V gene is TRBV9, the J gene TRBJ2-5, with D possibly TRBD1 on 6 matching bases. Germline CDR1 is SGDLS and CDR2 is YYNGEE. V gave up 0 bases and J gave up 2 bases, with 11 bases separating them. This CDR3 has 15 amino acids. CDR3 nucleotide sequence: TGTGCCAGCAGCGTAGCGTTGGGGACACAAGAGACCCAGTACTTC. Protein: CASSVALGTQETQYF.

The genes are TRBV27 and TRBJ2-3; no reliable D call. CDR3 length: 14 amino acids. Trimming took off 2 bases at V and 5 bases at J, with 11 bases between the two ends. Germline V lookup: CDR1 MNHEY, CDR2 SMNVEV (reference sequence). CDR3 sequence (DNA): TGTGCCAGCAGTTTAGGAGAGGCAATAGATACGCAGTATTTT. This sequence encodes CASSLGEAIDTQYF.

V is TRBV6-1 and J is TRBJ1-2; maybe TRBD1 (5 bases). Deletions cut 4 bases from V and 4 bases from J, with 13 bases between. CDR1 is MNHNS, CDR2 SASEGT, per germline. The CDR3 spans 14 residues. CDR3 loop: CASSAAAGGYGYTF. The CDR3 nucleotides are TGTGCCAGCAGTGCAGCTGCCGGGGGCTATGGCTACACCTTC.

The V and J genes are TRBV19 and TRBJ1-5; TRBD1 is a possible D gene (5 bases). The CDR3 spans 15 residues. In germline, CDR1 is LNHDA, CDR2 SQIVND (reference sequence). V was shortened by 6 bases and J by 4 bases, with 16 bases between the two germline ends. CDR3 in amino acids: CASRHDSFGNQPQHF. The CDR3 DNA reads as TGTGCCAGTAGACACGACAGTTTTGGGAATCAGCCCCAGCATTTT.

The rearrangement links TRBV30 to TRBJ1-2; 8 bases map to TRBD1. CDR3 length: 14 residues. Germline V gene data show CDR1 as GTSNPN and CDR2 as SVGIG (reference sequence). V lost 4 bases to trimming and J lost 4 bases; unmatched junction nucleotides: 8. CDR3 DNA sequence: TGTGCCTGGACAGGACAGGGTAAAGGCTATGGCTACACCTTC. Amino acid sequence: CAWTGQGKGYGYTF.